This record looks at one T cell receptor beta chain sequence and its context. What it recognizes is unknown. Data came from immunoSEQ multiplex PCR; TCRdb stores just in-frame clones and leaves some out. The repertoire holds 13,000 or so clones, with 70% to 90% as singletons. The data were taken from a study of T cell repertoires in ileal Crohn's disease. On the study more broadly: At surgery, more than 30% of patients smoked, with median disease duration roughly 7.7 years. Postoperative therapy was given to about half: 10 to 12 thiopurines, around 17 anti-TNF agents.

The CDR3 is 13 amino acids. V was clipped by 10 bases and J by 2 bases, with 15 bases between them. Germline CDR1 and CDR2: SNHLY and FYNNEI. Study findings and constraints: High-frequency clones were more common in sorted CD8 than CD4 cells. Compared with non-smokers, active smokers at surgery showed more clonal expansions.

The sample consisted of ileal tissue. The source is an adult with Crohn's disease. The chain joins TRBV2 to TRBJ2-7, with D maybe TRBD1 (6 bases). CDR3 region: CATTGAGAYEQYF. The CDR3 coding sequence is TGTGCCACCACTGGAGCAGGGGCCTACGAGCAGTACTTC. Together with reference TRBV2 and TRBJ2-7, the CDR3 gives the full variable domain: EPEVTQTPSHQVTQMGQEVILRCVPISNHLYFYWYRQILGQKVEFLVSFYNNEISEKSEIFDDQFSVERPDGSNFTLKIRSTKLEDSAMYFCATTGAGAYEQYFGPGTRLTVT.